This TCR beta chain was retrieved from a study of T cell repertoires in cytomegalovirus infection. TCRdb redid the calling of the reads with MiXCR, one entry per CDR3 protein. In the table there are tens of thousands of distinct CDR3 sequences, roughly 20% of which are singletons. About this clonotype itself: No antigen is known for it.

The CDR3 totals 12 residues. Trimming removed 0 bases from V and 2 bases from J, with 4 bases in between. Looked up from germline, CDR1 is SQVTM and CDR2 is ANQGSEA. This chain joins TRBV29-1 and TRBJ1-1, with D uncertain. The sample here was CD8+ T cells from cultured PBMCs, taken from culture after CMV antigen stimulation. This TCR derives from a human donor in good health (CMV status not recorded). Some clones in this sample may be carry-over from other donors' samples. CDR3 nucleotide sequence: TGCAGCGTTGAAGAAGGTAACACTGAAGCTTTCTTT. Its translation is CSVEEGNTEAFF. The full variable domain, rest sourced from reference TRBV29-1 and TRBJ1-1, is SAVISQKPSRDICQRGTSLTIQCQVDSQVTMMFWYRQQPGQSLTLIATANQGSEATYESGFVIDKFPISRPNLTFSTLTVSNMSPEDSSIYLCSVEEGNTEAFFGQGTRLTVV.